A selection of T cell receptor beta chains follows, all from one sample in a study of T cell responses to AZD1222 COVID-19 vaccine. Libraries were prepared by immunoSEQ multiplex PCR; TCRdb keeps only in-frame clonotypes and omits some of them. This table holds 120,000 or so clones, 80% to 90% found once. The sample was peripheral blood, taken on day 0 of MenACWY control vaccination. Source of these receptors: an adult in good health. Both conserved end residues are part of each CDR3. A D gene is named only where the DNA matches it firmly. The size field is filled for only some rows; it gives once, few, many or a size class.

abundance: -
d_gene: -
v_gene: TRBV11-2
j_gene: TRBJ2-4
len: 19
CDR3aa: CASSPIRAGGERSGNIQYF
CDR3nt: TGTGCCAGCAGCCCAATTCGAGCAGGGGGGGAGAGGTCGGGAAACATTCAGTACTTC

abundance: -
d_gene: TRBD1
v_gene: TRBV19
j_gene: TRBJ1-4
len: 15
CDR3aa: CASETGTGVNEKLFF
CDR3nt: TGTGCCAGTGAGACCGGGACAGGGGTTAATGAAAAACTGTTTTTT

abundance: -
d_gene: -
v_gene: TRBV6-2/TRBV6-3
j_gene: TRBJ1-1
len: 16
CDR3aa: CASSYVMNRVDTEAFF
CDR3nt: TGTGCCAGCAGTTACGTTATGAACAGGGTTGACACTGAAGCTTTCTTT

abundance: -
d_gene: TRBD2
v_gene: TRBV6-4
j_gene: TRBJ2-1
len: 16
CDR3aa: CASSPGTSGAVNEQFF
CDR3nt: TGTGCCAGCAGTCCCGGGACTAGCGGGGCTGTAAATGAGCAGTTCTTC

abundance: -
d_gene: TRBD1
v_gene: TRBV5-1
j_gene: TRBJ2-2
len: 14
CDR3aa: CASSFTGDTGELFF
CDR3nt: TGCGCCAGCAGCTTTACAGGGGACACCGGGGAGCTGTTTTTT

abundance: -
d_gene: -
v_gene: TRBV5-1
j_gene: TRBJ2-3
len: 16
CDR3aa: CASSFLGRPASDTQYF
CDR3nt: TGCGCCAGCAGCTTTTTGGGACGGCCCGCCTCAGATACGCAGTATTTT

abundance: -
d_gene: -
v_gene: TRBV7-3
j_gene: TRBJ2-2
len: 15
CDR3aa: CASIPGGENTGELFF
CDR3nt: TGTGCCAGCATCCCTGGAGGGGAGAACACCGGGGAGCTGTTTTTT

abundance: -
d_gene: TRBD1
v_gene: TRBV29-1
j_gene: TRBJ2-1
len: 15
CDR3aa: CSVDLAAGGYNEQFF
CDR3nt: TGCAGCGTTGATTTGGCGGCAGGGGGCTACAATGAGCAGTTCTTC

abundance: -
d_gene: -
v_gene: TRBV12-3/TRBV12-4
j_gene: TRBJ1-2
len: 13
CDR3aa: CASSPQPSYGYTF
CDR3nt: TGTGCCAGCAGTCCCCAGCCCTCCTATGGCTACACCTTC

abundance: -
d_gene: -
v_gene: TRBV5-6
j_gene: TRBJ2-1
len: 15
CDR3aa: CASSLWAGLDNEQFF
CDR3nt: TGTGCCAGCAGCTTATGGGCAGGGTTGGACAATGAGCAGTTCTTC

abundance: -
d_gene: TRBD2
v_gene: TRBV5-4
j_gene: TRBJ2-1
len: 15
CDR3aa: CASSLGGSVYNEQFF
CDR3nt: TGTGCCAGCAGCTTGGGCGGGAGTGTGTACAATGAGCAGTTCTTC

abundance: -
d_gene: -
v_gene: TRBV29-1
j_gene: TRBJ2-7
len: 15
CDR3aa: CSARGRRDSSYEQYF
CDR3nt: TGCAGCGCCCGAGGTCGGCGGGACAGCTCCTACGAGCAGTACTTC

abundance: -
d_gene: -
v_gene: TRBV7-2
j_gene: TRBJ2-5
len: 14
CDR3aa: CASSLSQVQETQYF
CDR3nt: TGTGCCAGCAGCTTATCGCAGGTTCAAGAGACCCAGTACTTC

abundance: -
d_gene: -
v_gene: TRBV5-1
j_gene: TRBJ1-1
len: 14
CDR3aa: CASSPDDRDTEAFF
CDR3nt: TGCGCCAGCAGCCCAGACGACAGAGACACTGAAGCTTTCTTT

abundance: few
d_gene: TRBD2
v_gene: TRBV9
j_gene: TRBJ2-3
len: 17
CDR3aa: CASSVASGRDITDTQYF
CDR3nt: TGTGCCAGCAGCGTAGCCAGCGGGAGGGACATCACAGATACGCAGTATTTT

abundance: -
d_gene: TRBD2
v_gene: TRBV28
j_gene: TRBJ2-1
len: 15
CDR3aa: CASSFYRGTSELKFF
CDR3nt: TGTGCCAGCAGTTTCTATAGGGGGACTAGCGAATTAAAGTTCTTC

abundance: -
d_gene: -
v_gene: TRBV19
j_gene: TRBJ1-4
len: 12
CDR3aa: CASSTWVGKLFF
CDR3nt: TGTGCCAGTAGTACTTGGGTCGGAAAACTGTTTTTT